These 11 T cell receptor beta chains were sequenced from one sample in a study of CD8+ T cells in alopecia areata. Reverse transcribed after extraction, RNA yielded cDNA as the sequencing template. Repertoires were generated with immunoSEQ multiplex PCR, while TCRdb's copy carries only in-frame clones and drops some. The table shows approximately 110,000 clones, with 56% occurring only once. Noted treatment: oral pan-JAK inhibitor, 5-10 mg twice daily. This sample comprised CD4+ T cells sorted from blood, obtained at week 24, from a patient treated with tofacitinib. These TCRs come from a human donor with alopecia areata.

The rearrangement joins TRBV14 to TRBJ2-1; D not resolved. V lost 1 base and J lost 8, with 12 bases in between. Germline CDR1 reads SGHDN; CDR2 reads FVKESK. The length of the CDR3 is 14 residues. The CDR3 region is CASSQGSLRDEQFF. The CDR3 DNA reads TGTGCCAGCAGCCAAGGGTCACTCCGGGATGAGCAGTTCTTC.

The chain recombines TRBV5-1 with TRBJ1-5; 8 bases map to TRBD1. CDR1 is SGHRS and CDR2 is YFSETQ in the germline V gene. The ends lost 9 bases at V and 4 bases at J; junction bases unmatched: 9. The CDR3 runs to 14 residues. Here the CDR3 reads CAKITGGSNQPQHF. The CDR3 DNA is TGCGCCAAGATAACAGGGGGTTCTAATCAGCCCCAGCATTTT.

This clone was observed a handful of times. The gene calls are TRBV2 and TRBJ2-5, with TRBD1 matching 7 bases. Trimming removed 6 bases from V and 5 bases from J; junction bases left unmatched: 9. Germline CDR1 SNHLY, CDR2 FYNNEI. This CDR3 spans 14 amino acids. CDR3 bases: TGTGCCAGCAGGGATAACAGGGGTCCGGAGACCCAGTACTTC. Its protein product is CASRDNRGPETQYF.

The CDR3 bases are TGTGCCAGCAGTATAAACCCGCGGACTAGCGGGGGAAACCAAGAGACCCAGTACTTC. Translating gives CASSINPRTSGGNQETQYF. The V and J genes are TRBV27 and TRBJ2-5, with 13 bases lining up with TRBD2. The CDR3 consists of 19 residues. Germline V gene sequence: CDR1 MNHEY, CDR2 SMNVEV (reference sequence). V shed 5 bases and J 0 bases; nucleotides not matched to a gene: 12.

V gene TRBV7-8 combines with J gene TRBJ2-4, with 8 bases that match TRBD1. CDR1 SGHVS and CDR2 FQNEAQ come from the germline V gene. The CDR3 is made up of 15 amino acids. Losses at the gene ends were 5 bases for V and 7 bases for J; bases not matched to a gene: 10. CDR3: CASSGRTGLANIQYF. Written as DNA, the CDR3 is TGTGCCAGCAGCGGCAGGACAGGGTTGGCCAACATTCAGTACTTC.

This chain joins TRBV7-2 and TRBJ1-5; D is ambiguous. In germline, CDR1 is SGHTA, CDR2 FQGNSA. V gave up 2 bases and J gave up 11 bases, with 10 bases separating them. The CDR3 has 12 residues. This CDR3 reads CASSLSGRSQHF. For the CDR3, the DNA is TGTGCCAGCAGCTTAAGCGGTCGGTCCCAGCATTTT.

This clone has more than one count but fewer than ten. This chain uses TRBV2 with TRBJ2-1; D possibly corresponds to TRBD2 (6 bases). CDR3 size: 13 residues. The germline V gene has CDR1 SNHLY and CDR2 FYNNEI. Trimming took off 8 bases at V and 10 bases at J, with 18 bases between the two ends. CDR3 DNA sequence: TGTGCCAGCGGGGAGACTAGGACTGGCGAGCAGTTCTTC. Amino acid sequence: CASGETRTGEQFF. The variable domain in full, completed from reference TRBV2 and TRBJ2-1, reads EPEVTQTPSHQVTQMGQEVILRCVPISNHLYFYWYRQILGQKVEFLVSFYNNEISEKSEIFDDQFSVERPDGSNFTLKIRSTKLEDSAMYFCASGETRTGEQFFGPGTRLTVL.

This clone was observed a few times. The chain is built from TRBV5-4 and TRBJ2-2, with 10 bases identical to TRBD2. V shed 4 bases, J shed 0 bases, and the junction held 3 bases outside the gene matches. Germline V gene sequence: CDR1 SGHNT, CDR2 YYREEE (reference sequence). This CDR3 has 16 residues. The CDR3 loop is CASSSSGGPNTGELFF. As DNA, the CDR3 is TGTGCCAGCAGCAGTAGCGGGGGGCCGAACACCGGGGAGCTGTTTTTT.

This clone has only a few counts. V usage is TRBV2 and J usage is TRBJ1-2; the match to TRBD1 covers 7 bases. This CDR3 contains 15 residues. The trim removed 5 bases at V and 4 bases at J, leaving 10 bases unmatched. Germline V lookup: CDR1 SNHLY, CDR2 FYNNEI. DNA of the CDR3: TGTGCCAGCAGTACCTCTTACAGGGGCCTCTATGGCTACACCTTC. It is translated as CASSTSYRGLYGYTF.

This chain joins TRBV19 and TRBJ1-5, with D possibly TRBD1 on 6 matching bases. CDR1 and CDR2 (germline): LNHDA, SQIVND (reference sequence). V dropped 4 bases and J dropped 5 bases, with 9 bases sitting between them. The CDR3 extends over 13 amino acids. Written as DNA, the CDR3 is TGTGCCAGTAGTAAACAGGGAGATCAGCCCCAGCATTTT. It specifies CASSKQGDQPQHF.

This clone showed up just once. This chain's CDR3 is CASSVDANEKLFF. DNA for the CDR3: TGTGCCAGCAGCGTAGACGCTAATGAAAAACTGTTTTTT. The rearrangement joins TRBV9 to TRBJ1-4, with D unclear. The CDR3 runs 13 residues. V gave up 0 bases and J gave up 3 bases, with 3 bases separating them. Per germline, CDR1 SGDLS and CDR2 YYNGEE.